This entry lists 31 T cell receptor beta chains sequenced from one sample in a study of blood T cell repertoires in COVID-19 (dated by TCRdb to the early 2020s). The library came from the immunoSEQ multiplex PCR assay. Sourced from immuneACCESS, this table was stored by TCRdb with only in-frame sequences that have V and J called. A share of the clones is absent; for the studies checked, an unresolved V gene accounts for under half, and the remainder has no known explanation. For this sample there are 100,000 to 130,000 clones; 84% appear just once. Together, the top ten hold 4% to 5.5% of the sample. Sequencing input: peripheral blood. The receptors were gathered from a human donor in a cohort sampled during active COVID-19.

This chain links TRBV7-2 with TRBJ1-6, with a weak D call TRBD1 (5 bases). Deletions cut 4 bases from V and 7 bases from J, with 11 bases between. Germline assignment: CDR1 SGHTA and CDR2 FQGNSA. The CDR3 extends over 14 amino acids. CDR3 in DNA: TGTGCCAGCAGCTGGTCTCAGGGAAATTCACCCCTCCACTTT. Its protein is CASSWSQGNSPLHF. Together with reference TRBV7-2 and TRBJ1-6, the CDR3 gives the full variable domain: GAGVSQSPSNKVTEKGKDVELRCDPISGHTALYWYRQSLGQGLEFLIYFQGNSAPDKSGLPSDRFSAERTGGSVSTLTIQRTQQEDSAVYLCASSWSQGNSPLHFGNGTRLTVT.

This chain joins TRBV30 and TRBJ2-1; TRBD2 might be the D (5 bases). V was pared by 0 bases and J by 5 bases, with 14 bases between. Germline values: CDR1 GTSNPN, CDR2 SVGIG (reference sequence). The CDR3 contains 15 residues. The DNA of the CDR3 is TGTGCCTGGAGTGTAAGGTGGGAGTCAAACAATGAGCAGTTCTTC. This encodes CAWSVRWESNNEQFF.

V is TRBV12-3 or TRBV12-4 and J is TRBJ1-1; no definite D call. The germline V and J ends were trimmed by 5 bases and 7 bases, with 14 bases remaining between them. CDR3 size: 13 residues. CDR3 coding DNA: TGTGCCAGCAGTCTTCGACAAGCAGGTGAAGCTTTCTTT. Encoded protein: CASSLRQAGEAFF.

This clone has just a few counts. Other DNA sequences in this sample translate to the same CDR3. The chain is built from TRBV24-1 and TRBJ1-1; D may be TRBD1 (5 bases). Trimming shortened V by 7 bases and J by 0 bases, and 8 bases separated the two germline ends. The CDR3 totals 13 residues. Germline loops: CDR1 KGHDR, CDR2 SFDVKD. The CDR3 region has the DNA TGTGCCACCAGAGGGGCGGTGAACACTGAAGCTTTCTTT. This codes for CATRGAVNTEAFF.

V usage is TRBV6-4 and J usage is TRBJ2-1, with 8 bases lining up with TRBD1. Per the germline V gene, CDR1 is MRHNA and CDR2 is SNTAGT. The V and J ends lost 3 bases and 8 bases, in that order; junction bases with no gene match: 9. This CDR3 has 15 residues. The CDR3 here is CASSDFRTGIHEQFF. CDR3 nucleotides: TGTGCCAGCAGTGATTTTAGGACAGGGATCCATGAGCAGTTCTTC.

The CDR3 coding sequence is TGTGCCAGCAGCCCCGCGGCGGCAGGGAAAGAGTTCTTC. It yields the protein CASSPAAAGKEFF. The chain uses TRBV5-6 and TRBJ2-1; D perhaps matches TRBD1 (5 bases). CDR1 is SGHDT, CDR2 YYEEEE, per germline. This CDR3 region has 13 residues. The germline V and J ends were trimmed by 4 bases and 14 bases, with 19 bases remaining between them.

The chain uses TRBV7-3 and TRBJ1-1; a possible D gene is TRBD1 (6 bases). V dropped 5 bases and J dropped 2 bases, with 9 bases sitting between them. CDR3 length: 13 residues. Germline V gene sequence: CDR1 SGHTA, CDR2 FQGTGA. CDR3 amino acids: CASSTTGNTEAFF. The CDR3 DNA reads TGTGCCAGCAGCACGACAGGTAACACTGAAGCTTTCTTT.

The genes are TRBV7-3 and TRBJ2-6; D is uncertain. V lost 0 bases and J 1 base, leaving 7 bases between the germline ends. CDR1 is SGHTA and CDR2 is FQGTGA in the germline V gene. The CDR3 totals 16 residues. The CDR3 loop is CASSLTSSSGANVLTF. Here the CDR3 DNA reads TGTGCCAGCAGCTTAACGTCCTCGTCTGGGGCCAACGTCCTGACTTTC.

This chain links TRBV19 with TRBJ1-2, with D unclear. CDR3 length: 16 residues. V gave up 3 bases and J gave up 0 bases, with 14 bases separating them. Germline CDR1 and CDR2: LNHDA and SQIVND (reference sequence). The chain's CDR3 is CASSIEANSANYGYTF. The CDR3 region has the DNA TGTGCCAGTAGTATTGAGGCAAACTCAGCTAACTATGGCTACACCTTC.

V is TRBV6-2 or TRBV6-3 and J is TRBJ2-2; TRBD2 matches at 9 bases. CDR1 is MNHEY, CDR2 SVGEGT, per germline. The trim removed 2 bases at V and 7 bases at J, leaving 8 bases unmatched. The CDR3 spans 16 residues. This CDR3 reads CASSYSASGANGELFF. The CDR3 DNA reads TGTGCCAGCAGTTACAGTGCTAGCGGGGCCAACGGGGAGCTGTTTTTT.

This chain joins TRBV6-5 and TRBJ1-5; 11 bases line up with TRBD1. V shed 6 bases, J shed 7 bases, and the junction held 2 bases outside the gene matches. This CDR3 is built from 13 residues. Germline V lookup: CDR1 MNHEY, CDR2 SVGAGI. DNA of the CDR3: TGTGCCAGCAGGGGACAGGGGGGACAGCCCCAGCATTTT. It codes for CASRGQGGQPQHF.

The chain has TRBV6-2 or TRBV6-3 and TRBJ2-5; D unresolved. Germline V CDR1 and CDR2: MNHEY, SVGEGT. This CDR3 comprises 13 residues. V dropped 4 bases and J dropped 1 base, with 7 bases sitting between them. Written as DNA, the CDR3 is TGTGCCAGCAGTTTTCTGTCCCAAGAGACCCAGTACTTC. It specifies CASSFLSQETQYF.

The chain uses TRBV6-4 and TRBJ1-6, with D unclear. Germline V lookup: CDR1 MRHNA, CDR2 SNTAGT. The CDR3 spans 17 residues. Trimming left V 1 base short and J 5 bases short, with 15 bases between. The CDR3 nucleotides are TGTGCCAGCAGTGACTGGGTACTGGGCAGTAATAATTCACCCCTCCACTTT. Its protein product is CASSDWVLGSNNSPLHF.

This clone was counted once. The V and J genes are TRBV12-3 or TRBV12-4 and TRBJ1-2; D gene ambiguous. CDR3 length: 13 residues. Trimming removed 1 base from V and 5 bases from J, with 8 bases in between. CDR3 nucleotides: TGTGCCAGCAGTTTAGACAGCTTATATGGCTACACCTTC. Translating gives CASSLDSLYGYTF.

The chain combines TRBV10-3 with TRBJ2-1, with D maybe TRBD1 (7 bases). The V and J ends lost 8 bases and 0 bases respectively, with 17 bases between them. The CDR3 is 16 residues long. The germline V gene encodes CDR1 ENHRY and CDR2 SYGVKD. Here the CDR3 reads CAIGGGPTSSYNEQFF. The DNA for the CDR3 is TGTGCCATCGGAGGGGGCCCGACCAGCTCCTACAATGAGCAGTTCTTC.

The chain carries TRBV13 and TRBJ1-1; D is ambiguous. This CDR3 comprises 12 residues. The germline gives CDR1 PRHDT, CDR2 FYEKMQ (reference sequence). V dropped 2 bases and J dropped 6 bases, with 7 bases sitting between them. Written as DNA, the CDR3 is TGTGCCAGCAGCTTAAATTTCGCTGAAGCTTTCTTT. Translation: CASSLNFAEAFF.

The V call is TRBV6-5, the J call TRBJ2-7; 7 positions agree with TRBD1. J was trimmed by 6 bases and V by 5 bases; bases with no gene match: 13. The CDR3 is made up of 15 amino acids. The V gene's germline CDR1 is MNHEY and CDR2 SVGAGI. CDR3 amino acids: CASSPLDRSAREQYF. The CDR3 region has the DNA TGTGCCAGCAGTCCCCTGGACAGGAGTGCTCGCGAGCAGTACTTC.

CDR3 sequence: CASSPPGPNTGELFF. The CDR3 bases are TGTGCCAGCAGCCCGCCGGGTCCGAACACCGGGGAGCTGTTTTTT. This chain links TRBV28 with TRBJ2-2; D call uncertain. Germline-derived CDR1 and CDR2 are MDHEN and SYDVKM. This CDR3 is built from 15 residues. Trimming took 6 bases from V and 0 from J, leaving 11 bases between them.

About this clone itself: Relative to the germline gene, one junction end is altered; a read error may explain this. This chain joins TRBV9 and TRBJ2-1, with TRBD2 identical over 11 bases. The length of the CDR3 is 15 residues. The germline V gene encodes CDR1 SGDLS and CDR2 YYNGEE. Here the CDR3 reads CASSVASGGYSEQFF. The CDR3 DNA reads TGTGCCAGCAGCGTAGCTAGCGGGGGGTACAGTGAGCAGTTCTTC.

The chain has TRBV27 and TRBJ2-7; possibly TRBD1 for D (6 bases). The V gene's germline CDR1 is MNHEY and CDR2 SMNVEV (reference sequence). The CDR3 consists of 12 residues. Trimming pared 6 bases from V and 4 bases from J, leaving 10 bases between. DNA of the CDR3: TGTGCCAGCAGATACGGGACATACGAGCAGTACGTC. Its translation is CASRYGTYEQYV.

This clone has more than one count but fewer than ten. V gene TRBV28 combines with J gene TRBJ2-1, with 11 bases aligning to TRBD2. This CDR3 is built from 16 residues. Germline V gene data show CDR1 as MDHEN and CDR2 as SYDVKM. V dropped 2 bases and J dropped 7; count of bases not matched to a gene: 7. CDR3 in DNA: TGTGCCAGCAGTTTAAGGACTAGCGGGTTTATTAATGAGCAGTTCTTC. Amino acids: CASSLRTSGFINEQFF. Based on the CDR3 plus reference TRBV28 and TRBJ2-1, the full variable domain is DVKVTQSSRYLVKRTGEKVFLECVQDMDHENMFWYRQDPGLGLRLIYFSYDVKMKEKGDIPEGYSVSREKKERFSLILESASTNQTSMYLCASSLRTSGFINEQFFGPGTRLTVL.

CDR3 nucleotides: TGCAGTGCCCCTAGCACAGATACGCAGTATTTT. Its translation is CSAPSTDTQYF. The J gene is TRBJ2-3, the V gene TRBV20-1; D is unresolved. V dropped 6 bases and J dropped 0 bases, with 4 bases sitting between them. CDR1 and CDR2 from the germline V gene are DFQATT and SNEGSKA (reference sequence). This CDR3 spans 11 amino acids.

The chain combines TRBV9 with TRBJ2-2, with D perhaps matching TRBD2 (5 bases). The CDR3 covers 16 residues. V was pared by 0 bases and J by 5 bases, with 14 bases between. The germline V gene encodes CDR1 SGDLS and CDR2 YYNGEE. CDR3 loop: CASSVALTRTTGELFF. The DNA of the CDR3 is TGTGCCAGCAGCGTAGCTCTCACTAGAACGACCGGGGAGCTGTTTTTT.

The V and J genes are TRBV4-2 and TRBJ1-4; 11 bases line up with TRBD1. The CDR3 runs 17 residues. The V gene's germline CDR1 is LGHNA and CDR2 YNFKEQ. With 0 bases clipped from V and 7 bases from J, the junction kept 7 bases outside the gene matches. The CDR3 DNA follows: TGTGCCAGCAGCCAAGATTGGGGGACAGGGGGGAGTGAAAAACTGTTTTTT. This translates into CASSQDWGTGGSEKLFF.

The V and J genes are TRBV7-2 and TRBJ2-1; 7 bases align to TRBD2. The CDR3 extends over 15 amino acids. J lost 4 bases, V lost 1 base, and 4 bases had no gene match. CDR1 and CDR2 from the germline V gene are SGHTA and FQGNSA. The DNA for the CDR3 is TGTGCCAGCAGCTTAGTATTAGCGGGTTACAATGAGCAGTTCTTC. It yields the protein CASSLVLAGYNEQFF.

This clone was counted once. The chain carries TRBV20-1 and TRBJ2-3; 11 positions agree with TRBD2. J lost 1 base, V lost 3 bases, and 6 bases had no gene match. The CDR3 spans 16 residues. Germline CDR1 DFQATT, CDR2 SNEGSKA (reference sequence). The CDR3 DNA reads TGCAGTGCTAGTTTTGTACTAGCGGGAGGCACAGATACGCAGTATTTT. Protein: CSASFVLAGGTDTQYF.

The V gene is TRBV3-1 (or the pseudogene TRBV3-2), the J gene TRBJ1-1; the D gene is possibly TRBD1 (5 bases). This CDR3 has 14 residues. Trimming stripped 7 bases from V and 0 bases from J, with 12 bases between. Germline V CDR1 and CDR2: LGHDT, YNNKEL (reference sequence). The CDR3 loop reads CASKTVGMNTEAFF. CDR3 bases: TGTGCCAGCAAGACAGTGGGGATGAACACTGAAGCTTTCTTT.

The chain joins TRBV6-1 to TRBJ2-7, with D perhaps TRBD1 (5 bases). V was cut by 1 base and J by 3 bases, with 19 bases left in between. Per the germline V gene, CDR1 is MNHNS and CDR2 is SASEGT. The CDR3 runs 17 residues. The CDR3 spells CASSEGREKWSFYEQYF. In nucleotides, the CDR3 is TGTGCCAGCAGTGAAGGCAGGGAAAAGTGGTCTTTCTACGAGCAGTACTTC.

This CDR3 reads CANPCGRLHNEQFF. The CDR3 DNA reads TGTGCCAACCCCTGCGGGCGGCTCCACAATGAGCAGTTCTTC. This rearrangement joins TRBV9 to TRBJ2-1; D possibly corresponds to TRBD2 (5 bases). The CDR3 runs to 14 residues. Trimming cost V 9 bases and J 5 bases, with 18 bases left between them. Germline-derived CDR1 and CDR2 are SGDLS and YYNGEE.

In DNA form, the CDR3 reads TGTGCCAGCAGCTTGGCGGAGGGCTACGAGCAGTACTTC. Translation gives CASSLAEGYEQYF. The rearrangement joins TRBV5-4 to TRBJ2-7; tentative D call: TRBD2 (6 bases). The V end lost 0 bases, the J end lost 3 bases, and 7 bases lay between the germline ends. The CDR3 is 13 amino acids. Germline assignment: CDR1 SGHNT and CDR2 YYREEE (reference sequence).

CDR3 DNA sequence: TGTGCCAGCAGCCTCAGCGGCAGCGGGTTAACCTACGAGCAGTACGTC. Residues: CASSLSGSGLTYEQYV. The genes are TRBV5-6 and TRBJ2-7; D is perhaps TRBD2 (6 bases). This CDR3 region has 16 residues. V shed 4 bases and J shed 2 bases, with 19 bases lying between them. Germline CDR1 SGHDT, CDR2 YYEEEE.